The entry below gives a single T cell receptor (beta chain) sequence along with its context. CDR1 SGDLS and CDR2 YYNGEE come from the germline V gene. With 3 bases removed from V and 5 bases from J, the gap between germline ends came to 18 bases. CDR3 length: 15 residues. These data originate in a study of blood T cell repertoires in COVID-19. Study as a whole: The origin of the acute and convalescent COVID-19 samples was the United States, Italy and Spain. Nucleic acid was either cDNA or gDNA, and it came from T cells, B-cell-depleted T cells, or PBMCs.

Enrolled during active infection, Seattle patients were then followed longitudinally. Original processing methods: Estimated nucleated cell counts came from reference gene primer amplification. Assay: immunoSEQ multiplex PCR; the TCRdb copy retains only in-frame clones and omits some. The D gene and trimming were derived from the DNA, and the V and J assignments and clone size from that table. Here the sample spans some 270,000 clones, 70% to 85% being singletons. The receptor comes from a human donor with COVID-19, enrolled during active disease. The donor label of this sample is uncertain. The specimen was peripheral blood. The chain is built from TRBV9 and TRBJ2-7, with D perhaps TRBD1 (5 bases). The CDR3 loop is CASSDKTGAGDEQYF. Here the CDR3 DNA reads TGTGCCAGCAGCGACAAAACTGGGGCAGGCGACGAGCAGTACTTC.